The rows below give T cell receptor beta chains drawn from one sample of a study of T cell responses to AZD1222 COVID-19 vaccine. Profiled with immunoSEQ multiplex PCR; TCRdb holds only in-frame clones, not every one. The table includes around 180,000 clones, about nine tenths detected once. The sample here was peripheral blood, taken on day 0 of AZD1222 vaccination. These receptors were collected from an adult in good health. CDR3s include the opening cysteine and the closing phenylalanine or tryptophan. The D gene is left open where the match is weak. Rows give clone size only sometimes, using once, few, many, or a class for an expanded clone.

NA	NA	TRBV7-2	TRBJ2-2	CASSLDGTPGTGELFF	TGTGCCAGCAGCTTAGACGGGACGCCTGGCACCGGGGAGCTGTTTTTT
NA	NA	TRBV19	TRBJ2-2	CASSGGSAEPNTGELFF	TGTGCCAGTAGTGGGGGTTCGGCGGAGCCAAACACCGGGGAGCTGTTTTTT
TRBD1	NA	TRBV24-1	TRBJ2-3	CATSDWGTGSTDTQYF	TGTGCCACCAGTGATTGGGGGACAGGCTCCACAGATACGCAGTATTTT
TRBD1	NA	TRBV6-5	TRBJ1-2	CASGQGGYGYTF	TGTGCCAGCGGACAGGGCGGCTATGGCTACACCTTC
NA	NA	TRBV5-5	TRBJ2-5	CASSVGRLQETQYF	TGTGCCAGCAGCGTGGGACGGTTACAAGAGACCCAGTACTTC
TRBD1	NA	TRBV29-1	TRBJ2-7	CSVVRDRGSVYEQYF	TGCAGCGTCGTCCGGGACAGGGGGTCGGTCTACGAGCAGTACTTC
NA	NA	TRBV3-1/TRBV3-2	TRBJ2-2	CASSQRSGYTGELFF	TGTGCCAGCAGCCAACGTAGCGGTTACACCGGGGAGCTGTTTTTT
NA	NA	TRBV4-1	TRBJ2-1	CASSQPRGTRVYNEQFF	TGCGCCAGCAGCCAACCTCGCGGGACTCGAGTCTACAATGAGCAGTTCTTC
TRBD2	NA	TRBV4-1	TRBJ2-1	CASSQQGLEYNEQFF	TGCGCCAGCAGCCAACAAGGACTAGAATACAATGAGCAGTTCTTC
TRBD2	NA	TRBV7-2	TRBJ2-7	CASSPRTSGILGATYEQYF	TGTGCCAGCAGCCCACGGACTAGCGGAATCCTAGGGGCTACCTACGAGCAGTACTTC
NA	NA	TRBV28	TRBJ1-6	CASSRQPNSPLHF	TGTGCCAGCAGTCGACAGCCTAATTCACCCCTCCACTTT
NA	NA	TRBV6-5	TRBJ1-1	CASSYQGPLAEAFF	TGTGCCAGCAGTTACCAGGGACCTCTTGCTGAAGCTTTCTTT
NA	once	TRBV20-1	TRBJ2-3	CSFLVINTQYF	TGCTCGTTTTTGGTGATTAATACGCAGTATTTT